These 30 T cell receptor beta chains came from one sample sequenced in a study of T cell responses to AZD1222 COVID-19 vaccine. Using immunoSEQ multiplex PCR, the repertoire was profiled, and TCRdb retains in-frame clones only, with some absent. The sample contains around 53,000 clones, approximately 85% of which appear only once. The sample in question was peripheral blood, obtained on day 0 of MenACWY control vaccination. The origin of the receptors is an adult in good health.

The chain recombines TRBV4-1 with TRBJ2-6; no definite D call. CDR3 length: 16 residues. CDR1 and CDR2 from the germline V gene are MGHRA and YSYEKL. The germline V and J ends were trimmed by 3 bases and 0 bases, with 9 bases remaining between them. The CDR3 is CASSQAQLSGANVLTF. CDR3 in DNA: TGCGCCAGCAGCCAGGCGCAACTCTCTGGGGCCAACGTCCTGACTTTC.

The rearrangement uses TRBV5-1 and TRBJ2-3; 7 bases line up with TRBD1. The CDR3 totals 16 residues. After removal of 0 bases from V and 1 base from J, the junction contained 5 bases not matched to a gene. The germline CDR1 and CDR2 sequences are SGHRS and YFSETQ. The CDR3 region has the DNA TGCGCCAGCAGCTTGGGAGGGGGACAGCGCACAGATACGCAGTATTTT. Amino acid sequence: CASSLGGGQRTDTQYF.

This chain links TRBV7-9 with TRBJ2-2; 13 nucleotides align to TRBD2. Germline CDR1 and CDR2: SEHNR and FQNEAQ (reference sequence). The CDR3 length is 16 residues. The V and J ends lost 5 bases and 7 bases, in that order; junction bases with no gene match: 7. The CDR3, as DNA: TGTGCCAGCAGCCTGGGACTAGCGGGGACGGACGGGGAGCTGTTTTTT. Translation: CASSLGLAGTDGELFF.

This sequence joins TRBV28 and TRBJ2-1, with 12 nucleotides matching TRBD2. Trimming at V came to 6 bases and at J to 3 bases, leaving 6 bases not matched to a gene. Germline V gene data show CDR1 as MDHEN and CDR2 as SYDVKM. CDR3 size: 16 residues. The CDR3 loop is CASSDGTSGFYNEQFF. The CDR3 nucleotides read TGTGCCAGCAGCGATGGGACTAGCGGGTTCTACAATGAGCAGTTCTTC.

This chain uses TRBV5-1 with TRBJ2-5; TRBD2 matches 16 bases. The J segment lost 5 bases and the V segment lost 4 bases, leaving 8 bases of the junction unmatched. The CDR3 has 17 residues. Germline V gene sequence: CDR1 SGHRS, CDR2 YFSETQ. This CDR3 is CASSPPGLAGGAETQYF. Written as DNA, the CDR3 is TGCGCCAGCAGCCCGCCGGGACTAGCGGGAGGGGCGGAGACCCAGTACTTC.

The chain joins TRBV6-5 to TRBJ1-1; D not resolved. CDR3 length equals 12 residues. Trimming took off 7 bases at V and 0 bases at J, with 6 bases between the two ends. Per the germline V gene, CDR1 is MNHEY and CDR2 is SVGAGI. The CDR3 nucleotides read TGTGCCAGCAAAAACATGAACACTGAAGCTTTCTTT. This codes for CASKNMNTEAFF.

The rearrangement links TRBV2 to TRBJ2-5, with D possibly TRBD1 on 6 matching bases. The CDR3 contains 14 residues. The V end was cut by 4 bases, the J end by 5 bases, with 14 bases between. Germline loops: CDR1 SNHLY, CDR2 FYNNEI. Here the CDR3 DNA reads TGTGCCAGCAGTGCAACCGGGACATTCGAGACCCAGTACTTC. It is translated as CASSATGTFETQYF.

The chain is built from TRBV21-1 and TRBJ2-7; TRBD2 is the table's D call and was not checked against the DNA. TRBV21-1 is a pseudogene. This CDR3 is built from 14 residues. The CDR3 sequence: CASSPTERTYEQYF. The CDR3 DNA reads TGTGCCAGCAGCCCAACCGAGAGGACCTACGAGCAGTACTTC.

V and J are TRBV9 and TRBJ2-2, with 10 bases that match TRBD2. The CDR3 runs to 16 residues. The V segment lost 2 bases and the J segment 6 bases; nucleotides outside the gene matches: 7. Looked up from germline, CDR1 is SGDLS and CDR2 is YYNGEE. The CDR3 DNA sequence: TGTGCCAGCAGCGTCTCTAGCGGGAGTGTCCCCGGGGAGCTGTTTTTT. This encodes CASSVSSGSVPGELFF.

This clone came up a few times. This sequence joins TRBV19 and TRBJ2-1, with D perhaps TRBD2 (6 bases). The CDR3 spans 14 residues. Trimming stripped 8 bases from V and 7 bases from J, with 18 bases between. From germline, CDR1 is LNHDA and CDR2 SQIVND (reference sequence). The CDR3 protein is CASSESGVRNEQFF. In DNA, the CDR3 is TGTGCCAGTTCCGAATCGGGGGTGCGGAATGAGCAGTTCTTC. Drawing the rest from reference TRBV19 and TRBJ2-1, the complete variable domain is DGGITQSPKYLFRKEGQNVTLSCEQNLNHDAMYWYRQDPGQGLRLIYYSQIVNDFQKGDIAEGYSVSREKKESFPLTVTSAQKNPTAFYLCASSESGVRNEQFFGPGTRLTVL.

This clone was recorded a few times. The chain combines TRBV2 with TRBJ2-7, with 9 bases lining up with TRBD2. Germline assignment: CDR1 SNHLY and CDR2 FYNNEI. This CDR3 spans 14 amino acids. J was trimmed by 3 bases and V by 6 bases; bases with no gene match: 6. The CDR3: CASRLASGNYEQYF. CDR3 nucleotides: TGTGCCAGCAGGCTCGCTAGCGGGAACTACGAGCAGTACTTC.

The chain has TRBV7-9 and TRBJ2-5; 8 positions match TRBD2. From germline, CDR1 is SEHNR and CDR2 FQNEAQ (reference sequence). The CDR3 is 17 residues long. The trim removed 3 bases at V and 5 bases at J, leaving 14 bases unmatched. CDR3 sequence (DNA): TGTGCCAGCAGCTTCTATTTCGCGAGCGGGAGTGGTGAGACCCAGTACTTC. Translating gives CASSFYFASGSGETQYF.

As DNA, the CDR3 is TGTGCCACCCGGGCGGGACTAAACACCGGGGAGCTGTTTTTT. Its protein is CATRAGLNTGELFF. The chain recombines TRBV28 with TRBJ2-2, with 7 bases matching TRBD2. The CDR3 totals 14 residues. Germline CDR1 MDHEN, CDR2 SYDVKM. V was pared by 10 bases and J by 2 bases, with 7 bases of the junction left unmatched.

V gene TRBV30 combines with J gene TRBJ2-1; TRBD2 matches at 7 bases. The CDR3 loop spans 13 amino acids. The ends lost 2 bases at V and 7 bases at J; junction bases unmatched: 5. Germline V lookup: CDR1 GTSNPN, CDR2 SVGIG (reference sequence). CDR3 DNA: TGTGCCTGGAGTAGCGGGATATTTAATGAGCAGTTCTTC. It codes for CAWSSGIFNEQFF.

The genes are TRBV2 and TRBJ1-4; D might be TRBD1 (6 bases). Germline-derived CDR1 and CDR2 are SNHLY and FYNNEI. The CDR3 contains 16 residues. V was cut by 5 bases and J by 7 bases, with 20 bases left in between. The CDR3 region has the DNA TGTGCCAGCAGTAAGAGTGAGGGGGGGCTGGGTGAAAAACTGTTTTTT. Amino acids: CASSKSEGGLGEKLFF. The complete variable domain, with remaining parts taken from reference TRBV2 and TRBJ1-4, reads EPEVTQTPSHQVTQMGQEVILRCVPISNHLYFYWYRQILGQKVEFLVSFYNNEISEKSEIFDDQFSVERPDGSNFTLKIRSTKLEDSAMYFCASSKSEGGLGEKLFFGSGTQLSVL.

The chain's CDR3 is CASSVRTGATEAFF. Here the CDR3 DNA reads TGTGCCAGTAGTGTTCGGACAGGAGCCACTGAAGCTTTCTTT. V usage is TRBV19 and J usage is TRBJ1-1, with 7 bases fitting TRBD1. The CDR3 is made up of 14 amino acids. CDR1 and CDR2 from the germline V gene are LNHDA and SQIVND (reference sequence). Germline trimming cut 5 bases from V and 4 bases from J; bases unmatched to any gene: 7.

The V call is TRBV28, the J call TRBJ1-3; D remains unclear. CDR3 length equals 13 residues. V lost 5 bases and J 3 bases, leaving 8 bases between the germline ends. CDR1 is MDHEN, CDR2 SYDVKM, per germline. CDR3 coding DNA: TGTGCCAGCAGTCGAGGGAGTGGAAACACCATATATTTT. Translating gives CASSRGSGNTIYF.

This sequence joins TRBV12-3 or TRBV12-4 and TRBJ2-7, with D possibly TRBD1 on 6 matching bases. The CDR3 has 12 amino acids. Trimming left V 3 bases short and J 3 bases short, with 6 bases between. CDR3 sequence: CASSLTGYEQYF. In nucleotides, the CDR3 is TGTGCCAGCAGTTTGACAGGCTACGAGCAGTACTTC.

The J gene is TRBJ2-3, the V gene TRBV18; D possibly corresponds to TRBD1 (5 bases). Trimming pared 8 bases from V and 5 bases from J, leaving 11 bases between. The CDR3 has 12 residues. The germline V gene encodes CDR1 KGHSH and CDR2 LQKENI. In nucleotides, the CDR3 is TGTGCCAGCAGAGGTCAGGGAGATACGCAGTATTTT. This translates into CASRGQGDTQYF.

The rearrangement uses TRBV6-5 and TRBJ1-5; no clear D gene. From germline, CDR1 is MNHEY and CDR2 SVGAGI. V was cut by 8 bases and J by 0 bases, with 11 bases left in between. This CDR3 has 14 amino acids. CDR3: CASEQVYSNQPQHF. Written as DNA, the CDR3 is TGTGCCAGCGAGCAGGTTTATAGCAATCAGCCCCAGCATTTT.

CDR3 nucleotide sequence: TGTGCCTGGAGTGTTGAGAGGACTAGCGGGAGGGATACGCAGTATTTT. Translated: CAWSVERTSGRDTQYF. The rearrangement links TRBV30 to TRBJ2-3; TRBD2 agrees at 14 bases. This CDR3 has 16 residues. Germline CDR1 is GTSNPN and CDR2 is SVGIG (reference sequence). V dropped 0 bases and J dropped 6; count of bases not matched to a gene: 5.

This sequence joins TRBV27 and TRBJ2-3; TRBD1 is a possible D gene (6 bases). Germline CDR1 is MNHEY and CDR2 is SMNVEV (reference sequence). The CDR3 totals 14 residues. V was shortened by 7 bases and J by 2 bases, with 13 bases between the two germline ends. The CDR3 coding sequence is TGTGCCAGCACTATGGACAGACACACAGATACGCAGTATTTT. Encoded protein: CASTMDRHTDTQYF.

The chain carries TRBV5-1 and TRBJ2-5; tentatively, D is TRBD1 or TRBD2 (7 bases each). CDR1 and CDR2 (germline): SGHRS, YFSETQ. This CDR3 is built from 15 residues. V lost 3 bases and J 5 bases, leaving 17 bases between the germline ends. CDR3 in amino acids: CASSSASGGGETQYF. The CDR3 bases are TGCGCCAGCAGCTCCGCCTCAGGGGGAGGGGAGACCCAGTACTTC.

The rearrangement uses TRBV6-1 and TRBJ1-2; D possibly corresponds to TRBD1 (6 bases). The germline V gene encodes CDR1 MNHNS and CDR2 SASEGT. Trimming took 7 bases from V and 8 from J, leaving 17 bases between them. This CDR3 comprises 13 residues. CDR3 loop: CASTSPGVYGYTF. CDR3 in DNA: TGTGCCAGCACCTCTCCAGGGGTCTACGGCTACACCTTC.

This chain connects TRBV4-1 to TRBJ2-7; 12 bases align to TRBD1. This CDR3 has 14 amino acids. Germline V gene lookup returns CDR1 MGHRA and CDR2 YSYEKL. The ends lost 4 bases at V and 7 bases at J; junction bases unmatched: 5. In DNA, the CDR3 is TGCGCCAGCAGCCGGGGACAGGGGGCGCGGGAGCAGTACTTC. It specifies CASSRGQGAREQYF.

This clone was recorded a few times. The chain links TRBV5-6 to TRBJ1-1, with D uncertain. Germline V gene data show CDR1 as SGHDT and CDR2 as YYEEEE. The V and J ends lost 5 bases and 5 bases respectively, with 16 bases between them. The CDR3 totals 14 residues. The CDR3 sequence: CASSFRALETEAFF. In DNA form, the CDR3 reads TGTGCCAGCAGTTTCCGGGCCCTCGAGACTGAAGCTTTCTTT.

The rearrangement uses TRBV18 and TRBJ2-3; D possibly corresponds to TRBD1 (5 bases). Germline V CDR1 and CDR2: KGHSH, LQKENI. The CDR3 is 15 residues long. The germline V and J ends were trimmed by 3 bases and 2 bases, with 12 bases remaining between them. The CDR3 spells CASSPAQGFTDTQYF. The CDR3 DNA follows: TGTGCCAGCTCACCGGCTCAGGGCTTCACAGATACGCAGTATTTT.

This clone appeared once. J is TRBJ2-7 and V is TRBV4-1, with D maybe TRBD1 (5 bases). This CDR3 comprises 14 residues. CDR1 and CDR2 (germline): MGHRA, YSYEKL. The V end was cut by 0 bases, the J end by 3 bases, with 9 bases between. The CDR3 nucleotides read TGCGCCAGCAGCCAAGAGGCAGGGATCTACGAGCAGTACTTC. The encoded protein is CASSQEAGIYEQYF.

This chain uses TRBV15 with TRBJ1-2, with D uncertain. The V gene lost 0 bases and the J gene lost 0 bases, with 5 bases spanning the gap. CDR3 size: 14 residues. Germline CDR1 LNHNV, CDR2 YYDKDF (reference sequence). The CDR3 DNA sequence: TGTGCCACCAGCAGAGATCGAGCTAACTATGGCTACACCTTC. This sequence encodes CATSRDRANYGYTF.

The chain joins TRBV6-5 to TRBJ1-3; D may be TRBD1 (6 bases). The CDR3 has 15 amino acids. CDR1 and CDR2 (germline): MNHEY, SVGAGI. Trimming took off 6 bases at V and 0 bases at J, with 12 bases between the two ends. The CDR3 region has the DNA TGTGCCAGCAGCGCTGACAGGTTCTCTGGAAACACCATATATTTT. This encodes CASSADRFSGNTIYF.